A selection of T cell receptor beta chains follows, all from one sample in a study of shared clonotypes between healthy human individuals. Measured with immunoSEQ multiplex PCR; TCRdb has only the in-frame clones, and not every one. The sample holds approximately 1,500,000 clones, approximately 97% seen once. Input material: naive CD4+ T cells sorted from blood. All receptors derive from a man aged 25-40 years in good health. Both conserved end residues are part of each CDR3. A D gene is named only where the DNA matches it firmly. The size field is filled for only some rows; it gives once, few, many or a size class.

v_gene,j_gene,abundance,d_gene,CDR3nt,CDR3aa
TRBV5-1,TRBJ2-2,.,.,TGCGCCAGCAGCTTGATTGGACCAGACACCGGGGAGCTGTTTTTT,CASSLIGPDTGELFF
TRBV4-2,TRBJ2-3,.,TRBD1,TGTGCCAGCAGCCAAGGGCAGGGGGCGAGTGCAGATACGCAGTATTTT,CASSQGQGASADTQYF
TRBV7-8,TRBJ2-2,.,TRBD2,TGTGCCAGCAGCATATTAGCGGGAACGGGCACCGGGGAGCTGTTTTTT,CASSILAGTGTGELFF
TRBV5-1,TRBJ2-5,.,TRBD2,TGCGCCAGCAGCTTGGGAGTTGGCGGGAGGGCGGAGACCCAGTACTTC,CASSLGVGGRAETQYF
TRBV7-8,TRBJ2-5,.,TRBD2,TGTGCCAGCAGCTTGGGACTAGCTCAAGAGACCCAGTACTTC,CASSLGLAQETQYF
TRBV2,TRBJ2-6,once,.,TGTGCCGTGGGGGGAGCGACTGGGGCCAACGTCCTGACTTTC,CAVGGATGANVLTF
TRBV7-9,TRBJ2-7,.,TRBD2,TGTGCCAGCAGCTTACGACTAGGGACTAGCGGGAGTTACGAGCAGTACTTC,CASSLRLGTSGSYEQYF
TRBV27,TRBJ2-7,.,.,TGTGCCAGCAGGACTCTACAGGGATTGTACGAGCAGTACTTC,CASRTLQGLYEQYF
TRBV28,TRBJ1-2,.,.,TGTGCCAGCAGTTTGAACAGGGCCTATGGCTACACCTTC,CASSLNRAYGYTF
TRBV5-4,TRBJ2-3,.,.,TGTGCCAGCAGCAGGACCGAAGATACGCAGTATTTT,CASSRTEDTQYF
TRBV4-1,TRBJ2-7,.,.,TGCGCCAGCAGCCAGATGGGAAGGGGTCCCTACGAGCAGTACTTC,CASSQMGRGPYEQYF
TRBV28,TRBJ2-5,.,.,TGTGCCAGCAGGGGAGGGGGGAAAGAGACCCAGTACTTC,CASRGGGKETQYF
TRBV12-2,TRBJ1-4,once,.,TGTGCAAGTCGCTTATGGGTCAGGGCAGGGGTCGAAAAACTGTTTTTT,CASRLWVRAGVEKLFF
TRBV5-1,TRBJ2-5,.,.,TGCGCCAGCAGCATTTCACCAAAGACAACAGGAGGATGGGAGACCCAGTACTTC,CASSISPKTTGGWETQYF
TRBV6-5,TRBJ2-1,.,.,TGTGCCAGCAGTACTACAGGGTACAATGAGCAGTTCTTC,CASSTTGYNEQFF
TRBV9,TRBJ1-1,.,.,TGTGCCAGCAGCGTAGACGGGAACACTGAAGCTTTCTTT,CASSVDGNTEAFF
TRBV6-6,TRBJ1-5,.,TRBD1,TGTGCCAGCAGTTACTTGACAGGGCGCCAGCATTTT,CASSYLTGRQHF
TRBV7-6,TRBJ1-1,.,.,TGTGCCAGCAGTTCCTCCGGGAACACTGAAGCTTTCTTT,CASSSSGNTEAFF
TRBV2,TRBJ2-1,once,TRBD2,TGTGCCAGCAGGGTGGCGGGAGGCTACAATGAGCAGTTCTTC,CASRVAGGYNEQFF
TRBV10-3,TRBJ2-1,.,.,TGTGCCATCAGTGAGGTCATGCGGGTAGGTGAGCAGTTCTTC,CAISEVMRVGEQFF
TRBV23-1,TRBJ2-7,.,.,TGCGCCAGCAGTCAATCGATTAGCACCCCTCCCTACGAGCAGTACTTC,CASSQSISTPPYEQYF
TRBV5-6,TRBJ2-7,.,.,TGTGCCAGCAGCTTGGACTCATACTGGGGGGAGCAGTACTTC,CASSLDSYWGEQYF
TRBV7-9,TRBJ2-3,.,TRBD1,TGTGCCAGCAGCCCGGGACAGAACCTCCTCACAGATACGCAGTATTTT,CASSPGQNLLTDTQYF
TRBV6-1,TRBJ2-7,once,TRBD2,TGTGCCAGCAGTTGGACTAGCGGCTCCTACGAGCAGTACTTC,CASSWTSGSYEQYF
TRBV25-1,TRBJ1-3,.,.,TGTGCCAGCAGTGAACCTGAAATCTCTGGAAACACCATATATTTT,CASSEPEISGNTIYF
TRBV28,TRBJ2-5,.,TRBD2,TGTGCCAGCAGTCCACCTCACCTGACTAGCGGGAGTGAGACCCAGTACTTC,CASSPPHLTSGSETQYF
TRBV20-1,TRBJ2-3,.,.,TGCAGTGAAAGACTGGCTACGCAGTATTTT,CSERLATQYF
TRBV5-5,TRBJ1-2,.,.,TGTGCCAGCAGTTCAGGGGTAAACTATGGCTACACCTTC,CASSSGVNYGYTF
TRBV5-1,TRBJ1-3,.,.,TGCGCCAGCAGCTTGGCTGGGACATCTGGAAACACCATATATTTT,CASSLAGTSGNTIYF
TRBV28,TRBJ1-4,.,.,TGTGCCAGCAGGGCCGGGCCCTCAAAGGGAGAAAAACTGTTTTTT,CASRAGPSKGEKLFF
TRBV2,TRBJ1-1,once,.,TGTGCCAGCAGTGCCGGGCCCCCGGCTGAAGCTTTCTTT,CASSAGPPAEAFF
TRBV5-5,TRBJ1-2,.,.,TGTGCCAGCAGCTTTGGTAGGGTCTTCTATGGCTACACCTTC,CASSFGRVFYGYTF
TRBV27,TRBJ2-7,.,TRBD1,TGTGCCAGCAGTCGACAGGGGGTGAGCTACGAGCAGTACTTC,CASSRQGVSYEQYF
TRBV7-9,TRBJ2-5,.,.,TGTGCCAGCAGCTTGTTCTTGCGGTATCAAGAGACCCAGTACTTC,CASSLFLRYQETQYF
TRBV25-1,TRBJ2-6,once,.,TGTGCCAGCAGTGAATGGGATGGCGGAAGGGCCAACGTCCTGACTTTC,CASSEWDGGRANVLTF
TRBV2,TRBJ1-1,once,.,TGTGCCAGCGACCCAACCGGGTCTACGAACACTGAAGCTTTCTTT,CASDPTGSTNTEAFF
TRBV19,TRBJ2-3,.,.,TGTGCCAGTAGTATAAGCGGAGCTAGCACAGATACGCAGTATTTT,CASSISGASTDTQYF
TRBV5-1,TRBJ2-7,.,TRBD2,TGCGCCAGCAGCTTAACTAGCGGGAGTTACGAGCAGTACTTC,CASSLTSGSYEQYF
TRBV11-3,TRBJ2-3,once,TRBD1,TGTGCCAGCAGCAGACAGGGGGCGTCAGATACGCAGTATTTT,CASSRQGASDTQYF
TRBV7-6,TRBJ2-1,.,TRBD2,TGTGCCAGCAGCTCGTTACGACTAGCGGGAGAGTACAATGAGCAGTTCTTC,CASSSLRLAGEYNEQFF
TRBV6-6,TRBJ2-7,.,.,TGTGCCAGCAATCTGGGACGGGGCTCCTACGAGCAGTACTTC,CASNLGRGSYEQYF
TRBV4-3,TRBJ1-3,.,.,TGCGCCAGCGCCTCAGAATCTGGAAACACCATATATTTT,CASASESGNTIYF
TRBV9,TRBJ2-7,.,TRBD2,TGTGCCAGCAGCGTGGGGGGGAAAACCTACGAGCAGTACTTC,CASSVGGKTYEQYF
TRBV27,TRBJ2-3,.,.,TGTGCCAGCAGTTTGTCCACTGTCATAGATACGCAGTATTTT,CASSLSTVIDTQYF
TRBV28,TRBJ2-7,.,TRBD2,TGTGCCAGCAGGATCCACCCCCCGTCTAGCGGAGTCGACGAGCAGTACTTC,CASRIHPPSSGVDEQYF
TRBV20-1,TRBJ2-7,.,.,TGCAGTGCTTCCCGGGGGGAGCAGTACTTC,CSASRGEQYF
TRBV11-2,TRBJ2-3,.,TRBD1,TGTGCCAGCAGCCCGACAGGGTTGACAGATACGCAGTATTTT,CASSPTGLTDTQYF
TRBV9,TRBJ2-7,.,TRBD2,TGTGCCAGCAGTCTTGGGACTAGCGGGATCCACGAGCAGTACTTC,CASSLGTSGIHEQYF
TRBV7-9,TRBJ1-3,.,.,TGTGCCAGCCAGAGGTCAGGAAACACCATATATTTT,CASQRSGNTIYF
TRBV7-9,TRBJ2-7,.,.,TGTGCCAGCAGCTTAGCGCCTACCGGGACGATGATCTACGAGCAGTACTTC,CASSLAPTGTMIYEQYF
TRBV4-2,TRBJ1-5,.,.,TGTGCCAGCAGCCAAGATGGCGGGGGCAATCAGCCCCAGCATTTT,CASSQDGGGNQPQHF
TRBV5-4,TRBJ2-7,.,.,TGTGCCAGCAGCCTTGGCGGAACCTACGAGCAGTACTTC,CASSLGGTYEQYF
TRBV18,TRBJ2-5,.,.,TGTGCCAGCTCACCGTTGGCCAGGGACCAAGAGACCCAGTACTTC,CASSPLARDQETQYF
TRBV18,TRBJ2-7,.,TRBD2,TGTGCCAGCTCACCAATAGGGCTAGCGGGAGACGAGCAGTACTTC,CASSPIGLAGDEQYF